Below are 19 T cell receptor beta chains sequenced from a single sample in a study of blood T cells in healthy people across ages. It was with a sample-barcoded 5' primer and a J-beta primer mix that a second PCR of roughly 7 to 12 cycles was run. A single record per CDR3 protein comes from TCRdb applying MiXCR to the 5' RACE reads. This table holds roughly 700,000 distinct CDR3 sequences, around 25% found once. These data were also filed under a second study, of T cells of mothers and their children.

Material for sequencing was blood. The source of these receptors is a boy aged 5-17 years in good health.

In its sample, this clonotype was seen a few times. The rearrangement links TRBV3-1 to TRBJ1-2; D is unclear. V lost 0 bases and J lost 6, with 11 bases in between. From germline, CDR1 is LGHDT and CDR2 YNNKEL (reference sequence). CDR3 length: 14 amino acids. CDR3 DNA: TGTGCCAGCAGCCAAGACGGGGTTCCGGATGGCTACACCTTC. It translates to CASSQDGVPDGYTF.

The rearrangement joins TRBV20-1 to TRBJ2-7; 9 positions match TRBD2. The CDR3 runs 16 residues. Germline CDR1 reads DFQATT; CDR2 reads SNEGSKA (reference sequence). Trimming took 3 bases from V and 4 from J; bases not matched to a gene: 13. CDR3 protein: CSASDSHSGSVYEQYF. CDR3 nucleotides: TGCAGTGCTAGTGATTCCCATAGCGGGAGTGTTTACGAGCAGTACTTC.

At least ten counts were recorded for this clonotype. V and J are TRBV4-3 and TRBJ1-4, with D maybe TRBD1 (5 bases). Germline V gene sequence: CDR1 LGHNA, CDR2 YSLEER. The CDR3 loop spans 16 amino acids. V was pared by 0 bases and J by 4 bases, with 12 bases between. CDR3 DNA sequence: TGCGCCAGCAGCCAAGACGGTACGGGGGTTAATGAAAAACTGTTTTTT. Translation gives CASSQDGTGVNEKLFF.

This clonotype has just a few counts. The chain has TRBV20-1 and TRBJ2-5; D not certain. Gene TRBJ2-1 matches the end of the DNA better, so the J call may be wrong. The CDR3 consists of 10 residues. Germline V gene lookup returns CDR1 DFQATT and CDR2 SNEGSKA (reference sequence). CDR3 sequence (DNA): TGCAGTGCTGGGTACAATGAGCAGTTCTTC. Translation: CSAGYNEQFF.

This clonotype was counted at least ten times. The chain has TRBV28 and TRBJ2-5, with 10 bases lining up with TRBD1. The J call is doubtful: the DNA matches TRBJ2-7 better. The V gene's germline CDR1 is MDHEN and CDR2 SYDVKM. The CDR3 is 16 amino acids. This CDR3 reads CASSLWGDRGLYEQYF. In nucleotides, the CDR3 is TGTGCCAGCAGTTTATGGGGGGACAGGGGTCTCTACGAGCAGTACTTC.

CDR3 coding DNA: TGTGCCAGCCAAGAAGCTAACTATGGCTACACCTTC. Translation gives CASQEANYGYTF. This sequence joins TRBV6-6 and TRBJ1-2; no definite D call. The CDR3 runs to 12 residues. Germline V gene lookup returns CDR1 MNHNY and CDR2 SVGAGI (reference sequence). V was shortened by 8 bases and J by 0 bases, with 7 bases between the two germline ends.

This clonotype was detected a few times. The genes are TRBV27 and TRBJ2-7; D could derive from TRBD1 or TRBD2 (6 bases each). The ends were cut back, 8 bases at V and 4 bases at J, with 21 bases in the middle. Per germline, CDR1 MNHEY and CDR2 SMNVEV (reference sequence). The CDR3 runs to 15 residues. The CDR3 DNA reads TGTGCCAGCGCCGGAGGGGACATGAAGGTGTACGAGCAGTACTTC. Translation: CASAGGDMKVYEQYF.

The gene calls are TRBV6-6 and TRBJ2-7, with TRBD1 identical over 9 bases. J gave up 6 bases and V 6 bases, and 9 bases lay outside the gene matches. This CDR3 region has 14 residues. From germline, CDR1 is MNHNY and CDR2 SVGAGI (reference sequence). In nucleotides, the CDR3 is TGTGCCAGCAGCCGGGACAGGGCGTTCTGCGAGCAGTACTTC. Residues: CASSRDRAFCEQYF.

The DNA for the CDR3 is TGTGCCAGCAGTTACTGGAGGACAGGGGCTTTCTTT. Translation: CASSYWRTGAFF. V is TRBV6-2 or TRBV6-3 and J is TRBJ1-1, with 8 bases aligning to TRBD1. The CDR3 sequence is 12 residues long. The V gene end was trimmed by 1 base and the J gene end by 11 bases; junction bases not matched to a gene: 3. Germline CDR1 and CDR2: MNHEY and SVGEGT.

The chain has TRBV20-1 and TRBJ1-4; D gene unclear. This CDR3 comprises 13 residues. Germline CDR1 and CDR2: DFQATT and SNEGSKA (reference sequence). The ends were cut back, 3 bases at V and 8 bases at J, with 13 bases in the middle. CDR3 amino acids: CSARLGLEEKLFF. The CDR3 DNA reads as TGCAGTGCTAGGTTGGGTTTGGAAGAAAAACTGTTTTTT.

The rearrangement links TRBV2 to TRBJ1-4; D may be TRBD1 (6 bases). Germline CDR1 and CDR2: SNHLY and FYNNEI. The length of the CDR3 is 15 residues. The germline V and J ends were trimmed by 7 bases and 2 bases, with 14 bases remaining between them. The CDR3 protein is CASTRQDPTNEKLFF. The DNA of the CDR3 is TGTGCCAGCACTCGACAGGATCCTACTAATGAAAAACTGTTTTTT.

This chain uses TRBV28 with TRBJ2-1; no firm D call. The length of the CDR3 is 10 residues. The V gene lost 6 bases and the J gene lost 9 bases, with 6 bases spanning the gap. Looked up from germline, CDR1 is MDHEN and CDR2 is SYDVKM. The CDR3 protein is CASSSLEQFF. DNA for the CDR3: TGTGCCAGCAGCAGTCTTGAGCAGTTCTTC.

V is TRBV18 and J is TRBJ2-4, with D unclear. The CDR3 contains 13 residues. Trimming took off 3 bases at V and 4 bases at J, with 7 bases between the two ends. From germline, CDR1 is KGHSH and CDR2 LQKENI. The CDR3 loop is CASSPREKNIQYF. The CDR3 region has the DNA TGTGCCAGCTCACCGCGAGAGAAAAACATTCAGTACTTC.

V usage is TRBV20-1 and J usage is TRBJ2-3; 8 nucleotides match TRBD2. The CDR3 runs to 16 residues. V gave up 3 bases and J gave up 7 bases; unmatched junction bases: 15. Per the germline V gene, CDR1 is DFQATT and CDR2 is SNEGSKA (reference sequence). The CDR3: CSASGASGSLGNTQYF. As DNA, the CDR3 is TGCAGTGCTAGTGGAGCCAGCGGGAGTCTTGGAAATACGCAGTATTTT.

The rearrangement links TRBV27 to TRBJ1-1, with D possibly being TRBD1 (5 bases). The ends were cut back, 6 bases at V and 11 bases at J, with 22 bases in the middle. The germline CDR1 and CDR2 sequences are MNHEY and SMNVEV (reference sequence). The CDR3 covers 14 residues. This CDR3 is CASSLAGTHPGAFF. CDR3 in DNA: TGTGCCAGCAGCCTAGCGGGGACCCACCCCGGGGCTTTCTTT.

This clonotype was counted a few times. The CDR3 nucleotides read TGTGCCAGCAGGTCTGACAGGTTTTACACAGATACGCAGTATTTT. It is translated as CASRSDRFYTDTQYF. The chain uses TRBV12-3 or TRBV12-4 and TRBJ2-3, with a weak D call TRBD1 (6 bases). V was cut by 6 bases and J by 2 bases, with 15 bases left in between. The CDR3 contains 15 residues.

The chain has TRBV27 and TRBJ2-1; D is possibly TRBD1 (5 bases). Germline V lookup: CDR1 MNHEY, CDR2 SMNVEV (reference sequence). Trimming took off 4 bases at V and 2 bases at J, with 18 bases between the two ends. CDR3 length: 17 residues. The chain's CDR3 is CASSSRPGQGPYNEQFF. CDR3 sequence (DNA): TGTGCCAGCAGTTCCCGCCCGGGTCAGGGCCCCTACAATGAGCAGTTCTTC.

Only a few counts were recorded for this clonotype. The rearrangement joins TRBV6-5 to TRBJ2-5; D tentatively reads TRBD1 or TRBD2 (5 bases each). Trimming pared 6 bases from V and 5 bases from J, leaving 16 bases between. Germline assignment: CDR1 MNHEY and CDR2 SVGAGI. This CDR3 comprises 14 residues. The CDR3, as DNA: TGTGCCAGCAGCTGGGGACCTGTTGAGGAGACCCAGTACTTC. Translation: CASSWGPVEETQYF.

This rearrangement joins TRBV6-6 to TRBJ1-4, with 8 bases identical to TRBD1. The germline V gene encodes CDR1 MNHNY and CDR2 SVGAGI (reference sequence). The CDR3 consists of 15 residues. Trimming removed 1 base from V and 5 bases from J; junction bases left unmatched: 3. The chain's CDR3 is CASSYLRDRNEKLFF. CDR3 bases: TGTGCCAGCAGTTACTTGAGGGACAGGAATGAAAAACTGTTTTTT.